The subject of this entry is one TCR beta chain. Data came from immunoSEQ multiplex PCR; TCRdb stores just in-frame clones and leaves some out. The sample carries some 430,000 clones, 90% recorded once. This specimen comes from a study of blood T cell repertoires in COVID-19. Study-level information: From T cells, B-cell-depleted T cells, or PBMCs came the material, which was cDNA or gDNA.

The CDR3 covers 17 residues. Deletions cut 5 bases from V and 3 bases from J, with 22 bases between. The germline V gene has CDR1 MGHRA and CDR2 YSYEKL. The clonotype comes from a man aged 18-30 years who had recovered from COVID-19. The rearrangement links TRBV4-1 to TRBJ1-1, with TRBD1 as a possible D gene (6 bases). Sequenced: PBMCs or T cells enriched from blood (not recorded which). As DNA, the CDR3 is TGCGCCAGCAGCTCCCTGGTCGGGGGGCGAGTTTACACTGAAGCTTTCTTT. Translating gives CASSSLVGGRVYTEAFF.